Below are 26 T cell receptor beta chains sequenced from a single sample in a study of cytomegalovirus exposure and HLA in healthy donors. Primers: 60 Vbeta forward and 13 Jbeta reverse. Generated by immunoSEQ multiplex PCR, the TCRdb table keeps only in-frame clones and is missing some. The sample records about 200,000 clones, 79% being singletons. Sequenced input: PBMCs. The receptors shown here come from a girl aged 10-17 years in good health and CMV-seropositive.

V usage is TRBV27 and J usage is TRBJ2-7; D is perhaps TRBD2 (6 bases). The CDR3 runs 15 residues. Per germline, CDR1 MNHEY and CDR2 SMNVEV (reference sequence). V was clipped by 3 bases and J by 2 bases, with 14 bases between them. The CDR3 here is CASSFLGGKAYEQYF. CDR3 sequence (DNA): TGTGCCAGCAGTTTTCTCGGAGGGAAGGCCTACGAGCAGTACTTC.

The V and J genes are TRBV6-5 and TRBJ2-7, with D uncertain. Germline CDR1 MNHEY, CDR2 SVGAGI. V was cut by 5 bases and J by 3 bases, with 8 bases left in between. The CDR3 loop spans 12 amino acids. The CDR3 is CASSRSVYEQYF. The CDR3 nucleotides read TGTGCCAGCAGTCGGTCCGTCTACGAGCAGTACTTC.

The CDR3 bases are TGCGCCAGCAGCTCGGGACTAGTCAAAGAGACCCAGTACTTC. This translates into CASSSGLVKETQYF. This chain links TRBV5-1 with TRBJ2-5; 8 bases align to TRBD2. The V gene end was trimmed by 3 bases and the J gene end by 3 bases; junction bases not matched to a gene: 4. CDR3 length equals 14 residues. Germline CDR1 SGHRS, CDR2 YFSETQ.

The V and J genes are TRBV7-2 and TRBJ2-1; 9 nucleotides line up with TRBD2. This CDR3 is built from 16 residues. Germline loops: CDR1 SGHTA, CDR2 FQGNSA. The junction had 2 bases not matched to a gene; V was cut back by 0 bases and J by 2 bases. The CDR3 nucleotides read TGTGCCAGCAGCTTAGCTAGCGGGGGCCCCTACAATGAGCAGTTCTTC. Translated: CASSLASGGPYNEQFF.

The rearrangement joins TRBV7-2 to TRBJ1-3; tentatively, D is TRBD1 (5 bases). The V gene lost 1 base and the J gene lost 0 bases, with 10 bases spanning the gap. From germline, CDR1 is SGHTA and CDR2 FQGNSA. This CDR3 comprises 16 residues. The CDR3 loop reads CASSLETASSGNTIYF. CDR3 coding DNA: TGTGCCAGCAGCTTAGAGACAGCCTCCTCTGGAAACACCATATATTTT.

This chain joins TRBV27 and TRBJ2-3; 12 bases match TRBD1. The CDR3 length is 18 residues. Germline V gives CDR1 MNHEY, CDR2 SMNVEV (reference sequence). After removal of 6 bases from V and 2 bases from J, the junction contained 12 bases not matched to a gene. The CDR3, as DNA: TGTGCCAGCAGCCCGGGACAGGGGGCTTCGTTCCCCACAGATACGCAGTATTTT. This translates into CASSPGQGASFPTDTQYF.

The chain has TRBV25-1 and TRBJ1-2; no definite D call. Germline values: CDR1 MGHDK, CDR2 SYGVNS. The CDR3 consists of 10 residues. Trimming stripped 3 bases from V and 9 bases from J, with 5 bases between. CDR3 DNA: TGTGCCAGCAGTGATACTAGCTACACCTTC. The encoded protein is CASSDTSYTF.

The chain recombines TRBV7-9 with TRBJ2-7; 7 bases agree with TRBD2. The CDR3 extends over 14 amino acids. Germline assignment: CDR1 SEHNR and CDR2 FQNEAQ (reference sequence). Trimming at V came to 7 bases and at J to 0 bases, leaving 6 bases not matched to a gene. DNA for the CDR3: TGTGCCAGCACCCACGGGGGGAGCTCCTACGAGCAGTACTTC. This encodes CASTHGGSSYEQYF.

The V call is TRBV13, the J call TRBJ2-3; 16 bases match TRBD2. Germline CDR1 PRHDT, CDR2 FYEKMQ (reference sequence). Germline trimming cut 5 bases from V and 1 base from J; bases unmatched to any gene: 6. The CDR3 runs 18 residues. In DNA, the CDR3 is TGTGCCAGCAGCGAGGGGACTAGCGGGGGGGCGGGCACAGATACGCAGTATTTT. This encodes CASSEGTSGGAGTDTQYF.

This chain joins TRBV27 and TRBJ1-2; 7 bases match TRBD1. V shed 6 bases, J shed 2 bases, and the junction held 6 bases outside the gene matches. CDR1 and CDR2 (germline): MNHEY, SMNVEV (reference sequence). There are 14 residues in the CDR3. The CDR3 DNA reads TGTGCCAGCAGCCCACAGGGGCGAAACTATGGCTACACCTTC. Residues: CASSPQGRNYGYTF.

The chain uses TRBV11-3 and TRBJ2-1; unclear D gene. The CDR3 spans 14 residues. The germline V and J ends were trimmed by 5 bases and 0 bases, with 8 bases remaining between them. Per the germline V gene, CDR1 is SGHNT and CDR2 is YENEEA. The CDR3 sequence: CASSLMSSYNEQFF. DNA for the CDR3: TGTGCCAGCAGCCTCATGAGCTCCTACAATGAGCAGTTCTTC.

CDR3 bases: TGTGCCAGCAGCTTAGGATGGGGAGCTTCGAACACCGGGGAGCTGTTTTTT. Translated: CASSLGWGASNTGELFF. The V call is TRBV11-3, the J call TRBJ2-2; maybe TRBD2 (5 bases). Trimming removed 1 base from V and 0 bases from J, with 12 bases in between. Per germline, CDR1 SGHNT and CDR2 YENEEA. This CDR3 region has 17 residues.

The CDR3 sequence: CASSSGVGANVLTF. The CDR3 DNA reads TGTGCCAGCAGCTCGGGGGTTGGGGCCAACGTCCTGACTTTC. V usage is TRBV7-9 and J usage is TRBJ2-6, with D tentatively TRBD2 (6 bases). Germline CDR1 reads SEHNR; CDR2 reads FQNEAQ (reference sequence). The ends were cut back, 4 bases at V and 3 bases at J, with 7 bases in the middle. This CDR3 comprises 14 residues. Combining the CDR3 with reference TRBV7-9 and TRBJ2-6 gives the whole variable domain DTGVSQNPRHKITKRGQNVTFRCDPISEHNRLYWYRQTLGQGPEFLTYFQNEAQLEKSRLLSDRFSAERPKGSFSTLEIQRTEQGDSAMYLCASSSGVGANVLTFGAGSRLTVL.

The V and J genes are TRBV14 and TRBJ1-1; tentatively, D is TRBD1 (5 bases). Trimming shortened V by 5 bases and J by 2 bases, and 12 bases separated the two germline ends. This CDR3 has 14 residues. Germline V gene sequence: CDR1 SGHDN, CDR2 FVKESK. The CDR3 nucleotides read TGTGCCAGCAGCTGGTTGGGGGGAAACACTGAAGCTTTCTTT. This translates into CASSWLGGNTEAFF.

This clone was picked up a small number of times. This rearrangement joins TRBV7-8 to TRBJ1-1; perhaps TRBD1 as D (5 bases). V lost 2 bases and J 2 bases, leaving 21 bases between the germline ends. CDR1 is SGHVS and CDR2 is FQNEAQ in the germline V gene. This CDR3 has 18 amino acids. The CDR3, as DNA: TGTGCCAGCAGCTTACGAGTATGGGTCGGGGGGTCCAACACTGAAGCTTTCTTT. Translating gives CASSLRVWVGGSNTEAFF.

This chain uses TRBV6-5 with TRBJ2-3, with 7 positions matching TRBD2. Trimming took 11 bases from V and 4 from J; bases not matched to a gene: 6. Germline assignment: CDR1 MNHEY and CDR2 SVGAGI. The CDR3 loop spans 12 amino acids. The CDR3 sequence: CASRAGADTQYF. The CDR3 DNA reads TGTGCCTCCCGGGCGGGGGCAGATACGCAGTATTTT.

V usage is TRBV19 and J usage is TRBJ2-5, with 7 nucleotides matching TRBD1. The CDR3 covers 12 residues. Germline V lookup: CDR1 LNHDA, CDR2 SQIVND (reference sequence). J gave up 3 bases and V 8 bases, and 3 bases lay outside the gene matches. The CDR3 loop is CASSQGEETQYF. The CDR3 DNA sequence: TGTGCCAGTTCCCAGGGGGAAGAGACCCAGTACTTC. Together with reference TRBV19 and TRBJ2-5, the CDR3 gives the full variable domain: DGGITQSPKYLFRKEGQNVTLSCEQNLNHDAMYWYRQDPGQGLRLIYYSQIVNDFQKGDIAEGYSVSREKKESFPLTVTSAQKNPTAFYLCASSQGEETQYFGPGTRLLVL.

The genes are TRBV20-1 and TRBJ2-1; weak D call: TRBD2 (7 bases). V was shortened by 6 bases and J by 16 bases, with 16 bases between the two germline ends. The CDR3 totals 10 residues. Germline V gene sequence: CDR1 DFQATT, CDR2 SNEGSKA (reference sequence). DNA of the CDR3: TGCAGTGCGGCGGGGGCCCGGAAATTCTTC. As protein: CSAAGARKFF.

The rearrangement joins TRBV6-1 to TRBJ2-1; 11 positions agree with TRBD2. Germline lookup yields CDR1 MNHNS and CDR2 SASEGT. CDR3 length: 19 residues. Trimming at V came to 1 base and at J to 4 bases, leaving 12 bases not matched to a gene. This CDR3 reads CASSEEGRGTSGFYNEQFF. The CDR3 region has the DNA TGTGCCAGCAGTGAAGAAGGGAGAGGGACTAGCGGCTTTTACAATGAGCAGTTCTTC.

This chain uses TRBV5-4 with TRBJ2-5; TRBD1 might be the D (5 bases). The germline gives CDR1 SGHNT, CDR2 YYREEE (reference sequence). The length of the CDR3 is 13 residues. The V and J ends lost 2 bases and 3 bases respectively, with 8 bases between them. This CDR3 is CASSFLGEETQYF. The CDR3 DNA is TGTGCCAGCAGCTTTTTAGGGGAAGAGACCCAGTACTTC.

The CDR3 sequence: CASRIGGFSGNTIYF. The CDR3, as DNA: TGCGCCAGCAGGATAGGGGGTTTCTCTGGAAACACCATATATTTT. V is TRBV23-1 and J is TRBJ1-3, with D tentatively TRBD1 (6 bases). Being an ORF, TRBV23-1 has a function that is uncertain. The V gene lost 6 bases and the J gene lost 0 bases, with 12 bases spanning the gap. The CDR3 has 15 amino acids.

The J gene is TRBJ2-7, the V gene TRBV21-1; the table's TRBD1 call for D was not verified on the DNA. TRBV21-1 is flagged as a pseudogene. CDR3 length: 15 amino acids. The CDR3 protein is CASSKKGQVTNEQYF. CDR3 nucleotide sequence: TGTGCCAGCAGCAAAAAGGGACAGGTAACGAACGAGCAGTACTTC.

This chain uses TRBV7-2 with TRBJ1-2, with 9 bases lining up with TRBD1. The V gene's germline CDR1 is SGHTA and CDR2 FQGNSA. CDR3 length: 16 residues. The trim removed 1 base at V and 4 bases at J, leaving 7 bases unmatched. The CDR3, as DNA: TGTGCCAGCAGCTTAGGGGGACAGGGTCACCTCTATGGCTACACCTTC. Its translation: CASSLGGQGHLYGYTF.

The rearrangement uses TRBV7-2 and TRBJ2-7; TRBD1 might be the D (5 bases). The CDR3 runs to 13 residues. The germline V and J ends were trimmed by 1 base and 3 bases, with 7 bases remaining between them. Germline V gene lookup returns CDR1 SGHTA and CDR2 FQGNSA. Here the CDR3 reads CASSLEGLYEQYF. The CDR3 bases are TGTGCCAGCAGCTTAGAGGGGCTCTACGAGCAGTACTTC.

This chain connects TRBV11-3 to TRBJ2-1, with D possibly being TRBD1 (5 bases). V was shortened by 6 bases and J by 9 bases, with 12 bases between the two germline ends. The CDR3 is 12 residues long. CDR1 and CDR2 (germline): SGHNT, YENEEA. The chain's CDR3 is CASSSGLGEQFF. CDR3 bases: TGTGCCAGCAGTTCAGGGTTAGGTGAGCAGTTCTTC.

The sample holds a few counts of this clone. Here the CDR3 reads CASSRTGFQGEAFF. The CDR3 region has the DNA TGCGCCAGCAGCCGGACAGGGTTTCAAGGTGAAGCTTTCTTT. This chain links TRBV4-3 with TRBJ1-1, with 8 bases identical to TRBD1. There are 14 residues in the CDR3. Germline V gene sequence: CDR1 LGHNA, CDR2 YSLEER. V shed 4 bases, J shed 7 bases, and the junction held 8 bases outside the gene matches.